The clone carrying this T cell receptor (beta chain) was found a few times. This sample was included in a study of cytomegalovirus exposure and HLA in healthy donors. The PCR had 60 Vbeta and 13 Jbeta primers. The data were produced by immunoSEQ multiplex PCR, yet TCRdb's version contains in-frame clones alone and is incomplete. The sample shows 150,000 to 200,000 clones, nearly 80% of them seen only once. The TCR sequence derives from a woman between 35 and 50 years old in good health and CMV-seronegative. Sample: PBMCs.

The CDR3 DNA is TGTGCCAGTGGACGCGGGGCCTCCTCCTACGAGCAGTACTTC. Its protein is CASGRGASSYEQYF. The rearrangement links TRBV2 to TRBJ2-7; a weak D match, TRBD2 (6 bases). Deletions cut 9 bases from V and 0 bases from J, with 15 bases between. The CDR3 is 14 residues long. The germline V gene encodes CDR1 SNHLY and CDR2 FYNNEI.